The 13 T cell receptor beta chains below all came from one sample that was sequenced in a study of cytomegalovirus exposure and HLA in healthy donors. The PCR made use of 60 Vbeta and 13 Jbeta primers. Profiled with immunoSEQ multiplex PCR; TCRdb holds only in-frame clones, not every one. The sample lists about 140,000 clones; roughly 80% were seen once. Sequencing was done on a sample of PBMCs. These receptors came from a man aged 40-50 years in good health and CMV-seropositive.

The chain joins TRBV4-1 to TRBJ2-1; 13 bases agree with TRBD2. Germline values: CDR1 MGHRA, CDR2 YSYEKL. The CDR3 covers 17 residues. V shed 3 bases and J 6 bases; nucleotides not matched to a gene: 8. The CDR3 nucleotides read TGCGCCAGCAGCCAGAGGGAGACTAGCGGGGGGCTCAATGAGCAGTTCTTC. It is translated as CASSQRETSGGLNEQFF.

This clone has only a few counts. The chain is built from TRBV21-1 and TRBJ1-3; TRBD1, as called in the table, went unchecked against the DNA. TRBV21-1 is a pseudogene segment. The CDR3 contains 21 residues. CDR3 DNA: TGTGCCAGCAGCAAAAACCGGGACAGAAGGCCCGCGAGTAGCTCTGGAAACACCATATATTTT. Translating gives CASSKNRDRRPASSSGNTIYF.

The gene calls are TRBV10-2 and TRBJ2-1, with 12 bases lining up with TRBD1. Germline V gives CDR1 WSHSY, CDR2 SAAADI. The CDR3 is 14 residues long. The ends lost 10 bases at V and 7 bases at J; junction bases unmatched: 8. The CDR3: CATWGTGGANEQFF. CDR3 coding DNA: TGCGCCACATGGGGGACAGGGGGCGCGAATGAGCAGTTCTTC.

On this clone itself: The germline gene is not matched at one end of the junction; a read error may be the cause. This chain joins TRBV7-9 and TRBJ2-1; D may match TRBD1 or TRBD2 (5 bases each). CDR3 length: 15 amino acids. Germline V gene data show CDR1 as SEHNR and CDR2 as FQNEAQ (reference sequence). This CDR3 reads CSSSLAGSSYNEQFF. Written as DNA, the CDR3 is TGTTCCAGCAGCTTAGCAGGGAGCTCCTACAATGAGCAGTTCTTC.

This clone appeared a few times. This chain links TRBV7-9 with TRBJ2-3; the D is unclear. This CDR3 has 13 residues. CDR1 is SEHNR, CDR2 FQNEAQ, per germline (reference sequence). V was pared by 4 bases and J by 5 bases, with 10 bases between. DNA for the CDR3: TGTGCCAGCAGCTCCTATTCCGGAGATACGCAGTATTTT. This encodes CASSSYSGDTQYF.

This clone appeared a few times. V usage is TRBV5-6 and J usage is TRBJ1-1, with D possibly TRBD1 on 6 matching bases. The germline V gene encodes CDR1 SGHDT and CDR2 YYEEEE. The CDR3 spans 17 residues. V lost 0 bases and J 4 bases, leaving 19 bases between the germline ends. The CDR3 coding sequence is TGTGCCAGCAGCTTGGTCAGTTCAGCCAGGGGTGGCACTGAAGCTTTCTTT. Translating it yields CASSLVSSARGGTEAFF.

J is TRBJ1-1 and V is TRBV19, with 10 bases that match TRBD1. Germline values: CDR1 LNHDA, CDR2 SQIVND (reference sequence). The length of the CDR3 is 15 residues. Unmatched junction bases numbered 4, after V lost 5 bases and J lost 1 base. DNA for the CDR3: TGTGCCAGTAGTCCCCGGACAGGGGGGAACACTGAAGCTTTCTTT. It yields the protein CASSPRTGGNTEAFF. Based on the CDR3 plus reference TRBV19 and TRBJ1-1, the full variable domain is DGGITQSPKYLFRKEGQNVTLSCEQNLNHDAMYWYRQDPGQGLRLIYYSQIVNDFQKGDIAEGYSVSREKKESFPLTVTSAQKNPTAFYLCASSPRTGGNTEAFFGQGTRLTVV.

The chain combines TRBV7-9 with TRBJ2-7; TRBD2 is a possible D gene (7 bases). From germline, CDR1 is SEHNR and CDR2 FQNEAQ (reference sequence). This CDR3 has 15 residues. V was pared by 4 bases and J by 2 bases, with 15 bases between. The CDR3 loop is CASSSPGAGAYEQYF. The CDR3, as DNA: TGTGCCAGCAGCTCCCCGGGGGCGGGGGCCTACGAGCAGTACTTC. The whole variable domain, filled in from reference TRBV7-9 and TRBJ2-7, reads DTGVSQNPRHKITKRGQNVTFRCDPISEHNRLYWYRQTLGQGPEFLTYFQNEAQLEKSRLLSDRFSAERPKGSFSTLEIQRTEQGDSAMYLCASSSPGAGAYEQYFGPGTRLTVT.

Only a few counts were recorded for this clone. The CDR3, as DNA: TGTGCCGCCCAGGGTGTTAGTCCAGGCGAGCAGTACTTC. Its translation is CAAQGVSPGEQYF. The chain uses TRBV7-9 and TRBJ2-7, with D tentatively TRBD1 (5 bases). The CDR3 is made up of 13 amino acids. V lost 11 bases and J lost 6, with 20 bases in between. The germline V gene encodes CDR1 SEHNR and CDR2 FQNEAQ (reference sequence).

V is TRBV5-1 and J is TRBJ2-4; D is ambiguous. The CDR3 totals 14 residues. Trimming shortened V by 4 bases and J by 3 bases, and 11 bases separated the two germline ends. Germline values: CDR1 SGHRS, CDR2 YFSETQ. CDR3: CASSLGSSKNIQYF. The DNA for the CDR3 is TGCGCCAGCAGCCTCGGGTCTAGCAAAAACATTCAGTACTTC. The full variable domain, rest sourced from reference TRBV5-1 and TRBJ2-4, is KAGVTQTPRYLIKTRGQQVTLSCSPISGHRSVSWYQQTPGQGLQFLFEYFSETQRNKGNFPGRFSGRQFSNSRSEMNVSTLELGDSALYLCASSLGSSKNIQYFGAGTRLSVL.

V usage is TRBV18 and J usage is TRBJ2-7; 9 bases align to TRBD2. After removal of 6 bases from V and 5 bases from J, the junction contained 8 bases not matched to a gene. The CDR3 consists of 14 residues. The germline V gene has CDR1 KGHSH and CDR2 LQKENI. CDR3 in amino acids: CASSPLAGLDEQYF. CDR3 bases: TGTGCCAGCTCTCCTCTAGCGGGACTCGACGAGCAGTACTTC. The entire variable domain, with the rest obtained from reference TRBV18 and TRBJ2-7, is as follows: NAGVMQNPRHLVRRRGQEARLRCSPMKGHSHVYWYRQLPEEGLKFMVYLQKENIIDESGMPKERFSAEFPKEGPSILRIQQVVRGDSAAYFCASSPLAGLDEQYFGPGTRLTVT.

This rearrangement joins TRBV10-3 to TRBJ2-5; TRBD1 agrees at 7 bases. CDR1 is ENHRY and CDR2 is SYGVKD in the germline V gene. With V trimmed by 5 bases and J by 5 bases, 5 bases remained unmatched. The CDR3 has 13 residues. The CDR3 reads CAISQTGRETQYF. The CDR3 region has the DNA TGTGCCATCAGTCAGACAGGGCGGGAGACCCAGTACTTC.

V is TRBV21-1 and J is TRBJ2-3; TRBD2 is taken as the D call from the table, unchecked against the DNA. TRBV21-1 constitutes a pseudogene. The CDR3 sequence is 17 residues long. CDR3 bases: TGTGCCAGCAGACGTTCCACCGTCGGGGGGGCGAAGGATACGCAGTATTTT. It is translated as CASRRSTVGGAKDTQYF.